These 28 T cell receptor beta chains originate from one sample sequenced in a study of T cell repertoires in ileal Crohn's disease. Data came from immunoSEQ multiplex PCR; TCRdb stores just in-frame clones and leaves some out. In the table there are tens of thousands of clones, roughly nine tenths of which are singletons. The time point: neoterminal ileum biopsy at postoperative endoscopy, about 6 months after surgery. The sample consisted of ileal tissue. These receptors all come from an adult with Crohn's disease.

This clone was counted only a few times. V is TRBV28 and J is TRBJ1-1, with 9 bases fitting TRBD1. This CDR3 region has 16 residues. CDR1 is MDHEN, CDR2 SYDVKM, per germline. CDR3 nucleotide sequence: TGTGCATCGGTCAAAGGGACAGGGAATATGAACACTGAAGCTTTCTTT. This translates into CASVKGTGNMNTEAFF. Complete variable domain (other parts from reference TRBV28 and TRBJ1-1): DVKVTQSSRYLVKRTGEKVFLECVQDMDHENMFWYRQDPGLGLRLIYFSYDVKMKEKGDIPEGYSVSREKKERFSLILESASTNQTSMYLCASVKGTGNMNTEAFFGQGTRLTVV.

A few counts support this clone. The chain is built from TRBV10-1 and TRBJ2-2; unclear D gene. Per the germline V gene, CDR1 is WNHNN and CDR2 is SYGVQD (reference sequence). Trimming took 4 bases from V and 3 from J, leaving 6 bases between them. This CDR3 comprises 13 residues. The CDR3 protein is CASSGYYTGELFF. CDR3 DNA: TGCGCCAGCAGTGGGTACTACACCGGGGAGCTGTTTTTT.

This sequence joins TRBV5-5 and TRBJ2-7, with 10 nucleotides matching TRBD2. The CDR3 contains 14 residues. After removal of 4 bases from V and 4 bases from J, the junction contained 5 bases not matched to a gene. Germline assignment: CDR1 SGHKS and CDR2 YYEKEE (reference sequence). This CDR3 reads CASSHSGGLYEQYV. The DNA for the CDR3 is TGTGCCAGCAGCCATAGCGGGGGGCTGTACGAGCAGTACGTC.

The chain has TRBV7-3 and TRBJ2-1; 11 nucleotides match TRBD2. The germline V gene encodes CDR1 SGHTA and CDR2 FQGTGA. The CDR3 consists of 17 residues. Trimming at V came to 1 base and at J to 9 bases, leaving 11 bases not matched to a gene. The CDR3 sequence: CASSLSSGRALVGEQFF. The CDR3 nucleotides read TGTGCCAGCAGCTTAAGTAGCGGGAGGGCCCTAGTCGGTGAGCAGTTCTTC.

In this sample, this clone turned up once. The genes are TRBV9 and TRBJ2-3, with 10 nucleotides matching TRBD2. Germline-derived CDR1 and CDR2 are SGDLS and YYNGEE. Trimming removed 6 bases from V and 3 bases from J; junction bases left unmatched: 10. The CDR3 contains 16 residues. This CDR3 reads CASTKASGSFTDTQYF. The DNA for the CDR3 is TGTGCCAGCACTAAAGCTAGCGGGAGTTTTACAGATACGCAGTATTTT.

This clone occurred once. A junction boundary mismatches the germline segment, possibly from a read error. This chain links TRBV15 with TRBJ1-5, with a tentative D call TRBD1 (6 bases). In germline, CDR1 is LNHNV, CDR2 YYDKDF (reference sequence). This CDR3 contains 15 residues. CDR3 DNA: TGTGCCACCAAGAGGGATGAACAGGGCAATCGGCCCCAGCATTTT. It yields the protein CATKRDEQGNRPQHF. Supplemented by reference TRBV15 and TRBJ1-5, the full variable domain reads DAMVIQNPRYQVTQFGKPVTLSCSQTLNHNVMYWYQQKSSQAPKLLFHYYDKDFNNEADTPDNFQSRRPNTSFCFLDIRSPGLGDTAMYLCATKRDEQGNRPQHFGDGTRLSIL.

The gene calls are TRBV5-1 and TRBJ2-5; D is unresolved. Germline CDR1 and CDR2: SGHRS and YFSETQ. This CDR3 is 16 amino acids long. Trimming stripped 0 bases from V and 0 bases from J, with 12 bases between. The CDR3 spells CASSLGWPSYQETQYF. The CDR3 DNA sequence: TGCGCCAGCAGCTTGGGCTGGCCCTCTTACCAAGAGACCCAGTACTTC.

The chain employs TRBV6-5 and TRBJ1-2; D is undetermined. The germline V gene encodes CDR1 MNHEY and CDR2 SVGAGI. The CDR3 extends over 13 amino acids. The V end lost 1 base, the J end lost 2 bases, and 5 bases lay between the germline ends. The chain's CDR3 is CASSYLENYGYTF. In nucleotides, the CDR3 is TGTGCCAGCAGTTACTTGGAGAACTATGGCTACACCTTC.

The CDR3 is CASSRDRGEQYV. The CDR3 nucleotides are TGTGCCAGCAGCCGAGACAGGGGCGAGCAGTACGTC. The chain employs TRBV6-6 and TRBJ2-7, with 8 bases lining up with TRBD1. Germline lookup yields CDR1 MNHNY and CDR2 SVGAGI (reference sequence). The CDR3 loop spans 12 amino acids. Trimming at V came to 6 bases and at J to 6 bases, leaving 4 bases not matched to a gene.

The chain employs TRBV6-1 and TRBJ1-2; D gene ambiguous. Germline V gene data show CDR1 as MNHNS and CDR2 as SASEGT. With 6 bases removed from V and 4 bases from J, the gap between germline ends came to 9 bases. There are 12 residues in the CDR3. CDR3 bases: TGTGCCAGCAGAAATAAACTCTATGGCTACACCTTC. Amino acid sequence: CASRNKLYGYTF.

The genes are TRBV9 and TRBJ2-7; a possible D gene is TRBD2 (6 bases). Per germline, CDR1 SGDLS and CDR2 YYNGEE. The CDR3 consists of 14 residues. V was pared by 7 bases and J by 11 bases, with 25 bases between. The CDR3 sequence: CASLRRAGTDNEYV. DNA of the CDR3: TGTGCCAGCCTCCGGAGGGCGGGAACCGACAACGAGTACGTC.

About this clone itself: Mismatch with germline at one junction end may stem from a read error. J is TRBJ2-5 and V is TRBV7-3; 7 nucleotides match TRBD1. CDR1 SGHTA and CDR2 FQGTGA come from the germline V gene. This CDR3 spans 14 amino acids. The CDR3 protein is CASSVTTGAETQYF. The CDR3 coding sequence is TGTGCCAGCAGCGTAACAACAGGGGCAGAGACCCAGTACTTC.

V usage is TRBV6-7 and J usage is TRBJ1-5; D is ambiguous. TRBV6-7 is an ORF, with its function uncertain. The CDR3 length is 17 residues. The V end lost 0 bases, the J end lost 4 bases, and 16 bases lay between the germline ends. In DNA, the CDR3 is TGTGCCAGCAGTTACTCCACTTGCCCCCGGAGGAATCAGCCCCAGCATTTT. This translates into CASSYSTCPRRNQPQHF.

This chain links TRBV19 with TRBJ1-1, with 9 bases fitting TRBD1. Losses at the gene ends were 4 bases for V and 11 bases for J; bases not matched to a gene: 11. CDR1 is LNHDA and CDR2 is SQIVND in the germline V gene (reference sequence). The CDR3 contains 14 residues. Written as DNA, the CDR3 is TGTGCCAGTAGTACGACCGGGACAGGGTTTATTGCTTTCTTT. This encodes CASSTTGTGFIAFF.

This rearrangement joins TRBV28 to TRBJ1-3, with 7 bases matching TRBD1. The CDR3 is 15 amino acids. V dropped 10 bases and J dropped 9; count of bases not matched to a gene: 18. The germline V gene has CDR1 MDHEN and CDR2 SYDVKM. The CDR3 sequence: CATIPPLGQQATIYF. Here the CDR3 DNA reads TGTGCCACCATCCCACCCCTGGGACAGCAAGCCACCATATATTTT. Variable domain in full (rest from reference TRBV28 and TRBJ1-3): DVKVTQSSRYLVKRTGEKVFLECVQDMDHENMFWYRQDPGLGLRLIYFSYDVKMKEKGDIPEGYSVSREKKERFSLILESASTNQTSMYLCATIPPLGQQATIYFGEGSWLTVV.

The rearrangement uses TRBV2 and TRBJ1-1, with D tentatively TRBD1 (5 bases). CDR3 length equals 13 residues. Trimming left V 8 bases short and J 1 base short, with 11 bases between. Germline lookup yields CDR1 SNHLY and CDR2 FYNNEI. The CDR3 nucleotides are TGTGCCAGCTATAGCCAGGGGAACACTGAAGCTTTCTTT. As protein: CASYSQGNTEAFF.

This rearrangement joins TRBV19 to TRBJ2-7; the match to TRBD1 covers 7 bases. This CDR3 is built from 13 residues. Germline CDR1 LNHDA, CDR2 SQIVND (reference sequence). With 6 bases clipped from V and 10 bases from J, the junction kept 12 bases outside the gene matches. This CDR3 reads CASSIGQATLQYF. Written as DNA, the CDR3 is TGTGCCAGTAGCATCGGACAGGCCACCCTCCAGTACTTC.

This clone was recorded only once. The chain recombines TRBV4-2 with TRBJ1-1; D uncertain. The V gene lost 1 base and the J gene lost 1 base, with 7 bases spanning the gap. CDR3 size: 14 residues. CDR1 LGHNA and CDR2 YNFKEQ come from the germline V gene. In DNA form, the CDR3 reads TGTGCCAGCAGCCAAGGGGCAGGGAACACTGAAGCTTTCTTT. Protein: CASSQGAGNTEAFF.

The chain carries TRBV7-9 and TRBJ1-1; tentative D call: TRBD1 (5 bases). Trimming cost V 6 bases and J 12 bases, with 17 bases left between them. This CDR3 has 12 amino acids. Germline V gene lookup returns CDR1 SEHNR and CDR2 FQNEAQ (reference sequence). CDR3 protein: CASSPLDSRTFF. The CDR3 DNA follows: TGTGCCAGCAGTCCCTTAGACAGCAGGACTTTCTTT.

This clone has more than one count but fewer than ten. The chain employs TRBV4-2 and TRBJ2-3; the match to TRBD2 covers 9 bases. CDR3 size: 16 residues. V lost 0 bases, J lost 4 bases, and 5 bases stayed unmatched. The germline V gene encodes CDR1 LGHNA and CDR2 YNFKEQ. This CDR3 reads CASSQEAGGHPDTQYF. In DNA, the CDR3 is TGTGCCAGCAGCCAAGAAGCGGGAGGACACCCAGATACGCAGTATTTT.

With regard to this clone: A junction end diverges from the germline sequence, so it may reflect a read error. The V call is TRBV5-1, the J call TRBJ1-1; possibly TRBD1 for D (5 bases). In germline, CDR1 is SGHRS, CDR2 YFSETQ. This CDR3 has 13 amino acids. This chain's CDR3 is CARSLDMNTEAFF. CDR3 bases: TGCGCCAGAAGCTTGGACATGAACACTGAAGCTTTCTTT.

The J gene is TRBJ1-5, the V gene TRBV2, with 7 bases fitting TRBD1. The CDR3 is 15 amino acids. In germline, CDR1 is SNHLY, CDR2 FYNNEI. V lost 3 bases to trimming and J lost 2 bases; unmatched junction nucleotides: 4. This CDR3 reads CASSDRGLGNQPQHF. The CDR3 nucleotides are TGTGCCAGCAGTGATAGGGGGCTAGGCAATCAGCCCCAGCATTTT.

The CDR3, as DNA: TGTGCCAGCAGTGAGCAACAGATCTATGGCTACACCTTC. Translation gives CASSEQQIYGYTF. The rearrangement uses TRBV2 and TRBJ1-2; D is unresolved. V lost 3 bases to trimming and J lost 4 bases, with 9 bases between them. This CDR3 has 13 amino acids. Germline CDR1 reads SNHLY; CDR2 reads FYNNEI.

The chain recombines TRBV6-5 with TRBJ2-7; D is possibly TRBD1 (5 bases). Germline V gene sequence: CDR1 MNHEY, CDR2 SVGAGI. V lost 2 bases and J 4 bases, leaving 15 bases between the germline ends. The CDR3 runs 15 residues. The CDR3 region has the DNA TGTGCCAGCAGTTACAGGGCATGGGCAGGGTACGAGCAGTACGTC. Its protein product is CASSYRAWAGYEQYV.

The V and J genes are TRBV7-2 and TRBJ2-7; D uncertain. This CDR3 has 11 amino acids. Germline V gene sequence: CDR1 SGHTA, CDR2 FQGNSA. Trimming left V 1 base short and J 6 bases short, with 4 bases between. The CDR3 DNA reads as TGTGCCAGCAGCTTAGAGCGCGAGCAGTACTTC. Protein product: CASSLEREQYF.

V and J are TRBV19 and TRBJ1-2, with a weak D call TRBD1 (5 bases). V lost 6 bases, J lost 4 bases, and 12 bases lay in between. The CDR3 contains 13 residues. Germline V gene sequence: CDR1 LNHDA, CDR2 SQIVND (reference sequence). The CDR3 here is CASRSGHRYGYTF. CDR3 in DNA: TGTGCCAGTAGATCCGGACACCGCTATGGCTACACCTTC.

The J gene is TRBJ2-7, the V gene TRBV7-2, with D possibly matching TRBD1 (6 bases). This CDR3 is built from 14 residues. Germline CDR1 SGHTA, CDR2 FQGNSA. V lost 5 bases and J lost 3, with 14 bases in between. This CDR3 reads CASSSRDTLYEQYF. CDR3 DNA sequence: TGTGCCAGCAGCAGCCGGGACACACTCTACGAGCAGTACTTC. Combining the CDR3 with reference TRBV7-2 and TRBJ2-7 gives the whole variable domain GAGVSQSPSNKVTEKGKDVELRCDPISGHTALYWYRQSLGQGLEFLIYFQGNSAPDKSGLPSDRFSAERTGGSVSTLTIQRTQQEDSAVYLCASSSRDTLYEQYFGPGTRLTVT.

This chain uses TRBV11-3 with TRBJ1-1; D call uncertain. Trimming removed 1 base at V and 4 bases at J, with 10 bases between. In germline, CDR1 is SGHNT, CDR2 YENEEA. The CDR3 contains 14 residues. CDR3 sequence reads: CASSLAVPGTEAFF. In nucleotides, the CDR3 is TGTGCCAGCAGCTTAGCAGTCCCGGGCACTGAAGCTTTCTTT.